The T cell receptor (gamma chain) under discussion was sequenced for a study of gamma delta lymphoproliferative disorders and STAT genes (dated by TCRdb to the late 2010s). Regarding the complete study: Gamma-chain libraries were prepared from at least 50 ng of genomic DNA using the LymphoTrack Dx TCRG Assay. Since no corresponding Invivoscribe delta assay was available, delta-chain libraries were prepared following the standard operating procedure of the EuroClonality-NGS working group. The study profiled TCR gamma and delta CDR3 repertoires by deep sequencing in Tgammadelta lymphoproliferative disease patients and healthy controls, within a larger immunophenotypic and STAT-mutation study. To confirm the results, all delta-chain samples and two gamma-chain samples were sequenced a second time. Paper-wide results and their limitations: The authors noted that NGS specificity may be reduced at low frequencies, so the public or private nature of leukemic clones needs confirmation. When whole repertoires were clustered, gamma repertoires from patients grouped apart from those of healthy controls, but delta repertoires did not separate between the groups. Almost every major gamma and delta clonotype in patients was public, meaning shared with at least one healthy donor, and only a couple of gamma clonotypes were private to disease. Control T cells likely spanned varied maturation stages, while leukemic cells were skewed toward terminal effectors, potentially limiting patient-control comparisons.

TCR sequencing was performed on genomic DNA from peripheral blood mononuclear cells isolated from patients and controls. As controls, about 23 healthy adult blood donors (median age about 64 years; some 12 males and roughly 11 females) were included and were matched to patients for age and sex. Trimming takes 8 bases off V and 7 bases off J; junction bases not matched to a gene: 8. Measured from the cysteine to the phenylalanine, the CDR3 is 13 residues long. Of the read, only the CDR3 DNA is kept; its 39 bases are in frame from base 1. This clone is considered medium-sized (0.01 to 0.1%). Its target antigen remains unknown. No qualities accompany the bases; no much larger clone lies one base away. Both library preparation methods relied on multiplex PCR with primers aimed at conserved V and J regions of the TCR genes. Purified and pooled amplicons were sequenced on an Illumina MiSeq platform. The paper's data handling went like this. MiXCR performed V(D)J alignment, clonotype assembly and translation, and VDJtools was used for functionality assessment and CDR3 repertoire analyses. The IMGT definition of CDR3 was applied, and only productive sequences using functional genes were analyzed, with ORF genes and pseudogenes left out. A custom Python script was used to search all patients and controls for identical amino acid CDR3s of major clonotypes (frequency >=5%). To compare clonotype frequencies between patients and controls, a one-sided non-parametric Wilcoxon test was applied. Identical DNA sequences were merged into single rows after TCRdb reprocessed the public reads with CATT. TCRdb's processing, not the authors', yielded these V and J calls. The sample records about 4,100 gamma-chain clones, about 6.5% of which are singletons. Clones ranked in the top ten supply around 34% of the sample.

The material sequenced was blood. The sequence came from a human donor in good health. The chain links TRGV10 with TRGJP1. The J gene was missing in TCRdb and was found by matching the end of the DNA to germline. TRGV10 falls under the ORF class, with uncertain function. The sequenced DNA is TGTGCTGCGTGGGGTCTGGGTGGTTGGTTCAAGATATTT. This is translated as CAAWGLGGWFKIF.